One sample yielded the 7 T cell receptor beta chains listed below, sequenced in a study of vaccination and CD4 T cells after COVID-19. Treatment specified: approximately 10-day PBMC culture with coronavirus spike peptide pools or control peptides (ViraFEST assay). Cultured CD4+ T-cell DNA underwent Oncomine TCR Beta short-read sequencing. Each CDR3 protein gets one entry after TCRdb re-called the PCR reads with MiXCR. Altogether 9,000 to 13,000 distinct CDR3 sequences are present, approximately 24% being singletons, with the ten largest covering 9% to 15%. Their antigens are not known. The sample here was CD4+ T cells from blood, cultured in vitro, taken after SARS-CoV-2 vaccination. The receptors stem from a human donor who had recovered from COVID-19.

The chain links TRBV7-2 to TRBJ2-2; possible D gene TRBD1, 5 bases. Germline values: CDR1 SGHTA, CDR2 FQGNSA. The CDR3 runs 13 residues. The V and J ends lost 1 base and 5 bases respectively, with 5 bases between them. The CDR3 DNA follows: TGTGCCAGCAGCTTAGAGGGGACCGGGGAGCTGTTTTTT. Residues: CASSLEGTGELFF. The complete variable domain, with remaining parts taken from reference TRBV7-2 and TRBJ2-2, reads GAGVSQSPSNKVTEKGKDVELRCDPISGHTALYWYRQSLGQGLEFLIYFQGNSAPDKSGLPSDRFSAERTGGSVSTLTIQRTQQEDSAVYLCASSLEGTGELFFGEGSRLTVL.

The chain recombines TRBV5-6 with TRBJ2-5; weak D call: TRBD2 (7 bases). This CDR3 is 15 amino acids long. V gave up 4 bases and J gave up 1 base, with 14 bases separating them. Germline CDR1 SGHDT, CDR2 YYEEEE. The DNA for the CDR3 is TGTGCCAGCAGCGTCCGGGGGGCCCTCCAAGAGACCCAGTACTTC. Translation gives CASSVRGALQETQYF.

In its sample, this clonotype ranks as medium-sized. The chain employs TRBV19 and TRBJ1-1; TRBD1 matches 7 bases. The CDR3 covers 13 residues. CDR1 and CDR2 (germline): LNHDA, SQIVND (reference sequence). V was pared by 5 bases and J by 3 bases, with 3 bases of the junction left unmatched. The CDR3 DNA follows: TGTGCCAGTAGTGCAACAGGGGACACTGAAGCTTTCTTT. Its translation: CASSATGDTEAFF. Combining the CDR3 with reference TRBV19 and TRBJ1-1 gives the whole variable domain DGGITQSPKYLFRKEGQNVTLSCEQNLNHDAMYWYRQDPGQGLRLIYYSQIVNDFQKGDIAEGYSVSREKKESFPLTVTSAQKNPTAFYLCASSATGDTEAFFGQGTRLTVV.

This clonotype was counted a few times. CDR3 sequence reads: CASSQGDYSYEQYF. CDR3 sequence (DNA): TGCGCCAGCAGCCAAGGAGACTACTCCTACGAGCAGTACTTC. The chain is built from TRBV4-3 and TRBJ2-7; TRBD2 might be the D (5 bases). The germline V gene encodes CDR1 LGHNA and CDR2 YSLEER. CDR3 length equals 14 residues. V lost 1 base to trimming and J lost 0 bases, with 7 bases between them.

This clonotype was observed a handful of times. In nucleotides, the CDR3 is TGTGCCAGCAGCTTAAGCGGGGGGGAGACCCAGTACTTC. This encodes CASSLSGGETQYF. The chain employs TRBV11-2 and TRBJ2-5; 9 nucleotides match TRBD2. This CDR3 contains 13 residues. Germline V lookup: CDR1 SGHAT, CDR2 FQNNGV. Trimming at V came to 2 bases and at J to 5 bases, leaving 0 bases not matched to a gene.

This clonotype was counted a few times. This chain's CDR3 is CASSQEPGQANTGELFF. The CDR3 DNA sequence: TGCGCCAGCAGCCAAGAGCCTGGACAAGCGAACACCGGGGAGCTGTTTTTT. The J gene is TRBJ2-2, the V gene TRBV4-3, with D perhaps matching TRBD1 (5 bases). The CDR3 consists of 17 residues. Trimming stripped 0 bases from V and 0 bases from J, with 11 bases between. Germline values: CDR1 LGHNA, CDR2 YSLEER.

This clonotype appeared a few times. This chain uses TRBV20-1 with TRBJ2-5; 13 bases fit TRBD2. V shed 3 bases and J 0 bases; nucleotides not matched to a gene: 4. CDR1 and CDR2 (germline): DFQATT, SNEGSKA (reference sequence). The CDR3 covers 16 residues. This chain's CDR3 is CSARILAGGNQETQYF. The CDR3 nucleotides are TGCAGTGCTAGGATACTAGCGGGAGGGAACCAAGAGACCCAGTACTTC.